The 20 T cell receptor beta chains listed next were all sequenced from one sample in a study of blood T cell repertoires in COVID-19. Method: immunoSEQ multiplex PCR; TCRdb's copy keeps in-frame clones and lacks some. This sample carries just over 250,000 clones, approximately 88% of them seen once, and the ten largest clones take 10%. Sequenced material: peripheral blood. Receptors were obtained from a woman between 65 and 79 years old with COVID-19, enrolled during active disease.

The CDR3 bases are TGTGCCAGCTCACCACCGACACTCCAGCAAGAGACCCAGTACTTC. It is translated as CASSPPTLQQETQYF. The rearrangement uses TRBV18 and TRBJ2-5; D unresolved. The CDR3 is made up of 15 amino acids. Looked up from germline, CDR1 is KGHSH and CDR2 is LQKENI. V was cut by 0 bases and J by 2 bases, with 10 bases left in between.

The chain combines TRBV5-1 with TRBJ2-7, with D perhaps matching TRBD1 (6 bases). Germline V gene sequence: CDR1 SGHRS, CDR2 YFSETQ. The CDR3 runs to 14 residues. V lost 4 bases, J lost 4 bases, and 15 bases lay in between. The CDR3 DNA reads as TGCGCCAGCAGCCAACAGGGTAATGGATACGAGCAGTACTTC. As protein: CASSQQGNGYEQYF.

J is TRBJ2-4 and V is TRBV19; weak D call: TRBD2 (5 bases). Germline CDR1 reads LNHDA; CDR2 reads SQIVND (reference sequence). V lost 3 bases to trimming and J lost 3 bases, with 12 bases between them. This CDR3 is 15 amino acids long. The CDR3 is CASSMRGFDKNIQYF. CDR3 DNA: TGTGCCAGTAGTATGCGAGGGTTTGACAAAAACATTCAGTACTTC.

The genes are TRBV7-9 and TRBJ2-5, with 8 bases lining up with TRBD2. Germline CDR1 reads SEHNR; CDR2 reads FQNEAQ (reference sequence). The CDR3 length is 15 residues. V trimming: 2 bases; J trimming: 4 bases; junction bases outside the gene matches: 6. Here the CDR3 reads CASSLSLAGGETQYF. CDR3 nucleotide sequence: TGTGCCAGCAGCTTATCTTTGGCGGGAGGAGAGACCCAGTACTTC. Drawing the rest from reference TRBV7-9 and TRBJ2-5, the complete variable domain is DTGVSQNPRHKITKRGQNVTFRCDPISEHNRLYWYRQTLGQGPEFLTYFQNEAQLEKSRLLSDRFSAERPKGSFSTLEIQRTEQGDSAMYLCASSLSLAGGETQYFGPGTRLLVL.

The chain has TRBV9 and TRBJ1-6; 9 bases agree with TRBD1. V gave up 3 bases and J gave up 8 bases; unmatched junction bases: 6. The CDR3 sequence is 15 residues long. CDR1 SGDLS and CDR2 YYNGEE come from the germline V gene. The CDR3 DNA is TGTGCCAGCAGCGGGACCCGGGACAGGGATTCACCCCTCCACTTT. Amino acids: CASSGTRDRDSPLHF.

The rearrangement uses TRBV6-6 and TRBJ2-7; tentative D call: TRBD1 (6 bases). The length of the CDR3 is 15 residues. V was trimmed by 0 bases and J by 5 bases, leaving 14 bases between them. CDR1 is MNHNY and CDR2 is SVGAGI in the germline V gene (reference sequence). The CDR3 sequence is CASSYSFGQGNEQYF. For the CDR3, the DNA is TGTGCCAGCAGTTACTCTTTTGGGCAGGGGAACGAGCAGTACTTC.

The chain has TRBV19 and TRBJ2-1; the match to TRBD1 covers 10 bases. The germline V gene has CDR1 LNHDA and CDR2 SQIVND (reference sequence). This CDR3 comprises 14 residues. The V and J ends lost 6 bases and 9 bases, in that order; junction bases with no gene match: 8. The CDR3 DNA is TGTGCCAGTAGACCGGGACAGGGGCAGGGTGAGCAGTTCTTC. Translated, it gives CASRPGQGQGEQFF.

This chain uses TRBV19 with TRBJ1-5, with 8 bases aligning to TRBD1. Germline V lookup: CDR1 LNHDA, CDR2 SQIVND (reference sequence). V shed 9 bases, J shed 3 bases, and the junction held 10 bases outside the gene matches. The CDR3 extends over 15 amino acids. The CDR3 spells CASAWTGYDNQPQHF. CDR3 nucleotide sequence: TGTGCCAGCGCCTGGACAGGGTATGACAATCAGCCCCAGCATTTT.

The chain joins TRBV19 to TRBJ2-7; D is possibly TRBD1 (6 bases). CDR3 size: 16 residues. V gave up 5 bases and J gave up 4 bases, with 21 bases separating them. Germline CDR1 LNHDA, CDR2 SQIVND (reference sequence). The CDR3 is CASSPPGTKGGYEQYF. CDR3 sequence (DNA): TGTGCCAGTAGTCCTCCCGGGACAAAAGGCGGATACGAGCAGTACTTC.

The CDR3 region has the DNA TGTGCCACCAGTGACCCCCAGGGAGGGGAGACTGAAGCTTTCTTT. Its protein is CATSDPQGGETEAFF. V gene TRBV24-1 combines with J gene TRBJ1-1; maybe TRBD1 (5 bases). Germline V gene sequence: CDR1 KGHDR, CDR2 SFDVKD. The CDR3 length is 15 residues. Trimming cost V 4 bases and J 5 bases, with 16 bases left between them.

This sequence joins TRBV27 and TRBJ1-2; D is uncertain. Trimming removed 5 bases at V and 3 bases at J, with 13 bases between. Germline CDR1 reads MNHEY; CDR2 reads SMNVEV (reference sequence). The CDR3 extends over 14 amino acids. CDR3 DNA: TGTGCCAGCAGTCCTAGACCTGTTTACTATGGCTACACCTTC. It is translated as CASSPRPVYYGYTF.

The V call is TRBV7-9, the J call TRBJ1-1; tentative D call: TRBD1 (5 bases). The CDR3 is 17 residues long. The V gene's germline CDR1 is SEHNR and CDR2 FQNEAQ (reference sequence). Trimming cost V 5 bases and J 1 base, with 20 bases left between them. The CDR3 loop is CASSPPGLNTRNTEAFF. The CDR3 nucleotides are TGTGCCAGCAGCCCTCCGGGACTCAATACCAGGAACACTGAAGCTTTCTTT.

This clone showed up just once. This rearrangement joins TRBV3-1 (or the pseudogene TRBV3-2) to TRBJ2-1; TRBD2 agrees at 13 bases. After removal of 4 bases from V and 2 bases from J, the junction contained 2 bases not matched to a gene. The CDR3 runs 16 residues. Germline CDR1 reads LGHDT; CDR2 reads YNNKEL (reference sequence). The CDR3 region is CASSLGLAGAYNEQFF. The CDR3 nucleotides are TGTGCCAGCAGCCTTGGACTAGCGGGAGCCTACAATGAGCAGTTCTTC.

The V and J genes are TRBV5-3 and TRBJ2-3, with D possibly TRBD1 on 6 matching bases. TRBV5-3 is filed as an ORF, its function uncertain. The CDR3 is 16 residues long. V lost 0 bases, J lost 1 base, and 12 bases lay in between. Here the CDR3 DNA reads TGTGCCAGAAGCTTGGAGGGGACACGACGCACAGATACGCAGTATTTT. This encodes CARSLEGTRRTDTQYF.

The rearrangement links TRBV7-9 to TRBJ2-3; tentative D call: TRBD2 (7 bases). Trimming stripped 5 bases from V and 5 bases from J, with 14 bases between. The length of the CDR3 is 14 residues. The germline V gene has CDR1 SEHNR and CDR2 FQNEAQ (reference sequence). CDR3 loop: CASSPDGGRDTQYF. For the CDR3, the DNA is TGTGCCAGCAGCCCCGACGGGGGGCGAGATACGCAGTATTTT. Together with reference TRBV7-9 and TRBJ2-3, the CDR3 gives the full variable domain: DTGVSQNPRHKITKRGQNVTFRCDPISEHNRLYWYRQTLGQGPEFLTYFQNEAQLEKSRLLSDRFSAERPKGSFSTLEIQRTEQGDSAMYLCASSPDGGRDTQYFGPGTRLTVL.

V is TRBV5-1 and J is TRBJ2-1; D not certain. Per the germline V gene, CDR1 is SGHRS and CDR2 is YFSETQ. This CDR3 is 17 amino acids long. Trimming shortened V by 4 bases and J by 7 bases, and 24 bases separated the two germline ends. Here the CDR3 DNA reads TGCGCCAGCAGCCAAAATCCGTTTGCGACTGGGTCGAATGAGCAGTTCTTC. It translates to CASSQNPFATGSNEQFF.

The chain employs TRBV9 and TRBJ1-3; TRBD1 aligns across 8 bases. CDR3 length equals 18 residues. After removal of 2 bases from V and 2 bases from J, the junction contained 12 bases not matched to a gene. The germline gives CDR1 SGDLS, CDR2 YYNGEE. For the CDR3, the DNA is TGTGCCAGCAGCGTTTTTTTGTCTGAGACAGGGGCTGGAAACACCATATATTTT. It yields the protein CASSVFLSETGAGNTIYF. Full variable domain (rest looked up from reference TRBV9 and TRBJ1-3): DSGVTQTPKHLITATGQRVTLRCSPRSGDLSVYWYQQSLDQGLQFLIQYYNGEERAKGNILERFSAQQFPDLHSELNLSSLELGDSALYFCASSVFLSETGAGNTIYFGEGSWLTVV.

The J gene is TRBJ2-4, the V gene TRBV6-6; 7 bases fit TRBD1. Germline loops: CDR1 MNHNY, CDR2 SVGAGI (reference sequence). Germline trimming cut 7 bases from V and 6 bases from J; bases unmatched to any gene: 15. The CDR3 runs 16 residues. The CDR3, as DNA: TGTGCCAGCATTCCCTCCGGGACAGCCGAGGGAAACATTCAGTACTTC. Its protein product is CASIPSGTAEGNIQYF.

This chain joins TRBV6-5 and TRBJ2-2; perhaps TRBD1 as D (5 bases). Trimming took off 9 bases at V and 3 bases at J, with 11 bases between the two ends. The CDR3 has 13 residues. Germline loops: CDR1 MNHEY, CDR2 SVGAGI. In DNA, the CDR3 is TGTGCCAGTGCCATAGGGGACACCGGGGAGCTGTTTTTT. Amino acid sequence: CASAIGDTGELFF.

The V and J genes are TRBV9 and TRBJ2-3, with 11 bases lining up with TRBD2. Germline V gene sequence: CDR1 SGDLS, CDR2 YYNGEE. The J segment lost 4 bases and the V segment lost 4 bases, leaving 5 bases of the junction unmatched. CDR3 length equals 15 residues. CDR3 sequence reads: CASSPLTSGADTQYF. In nucleotides, the CDR3 is TGTGCCAGCAGCCCCTTGACTAGCGGGGCAGATACGCAGTATTTT. Together with reference TRBV9 and TRBJ2-3, the CDR3 gives the full variable domain: DSGVTQTPKHLITATGQRVTLRCSPRSGDLSVYWYQQSLDQGLQFLIQYYNGEERAKGNILERFSAQQFPDLHSELNLSSLELGDSALYFCASSPLTSGADTQYFGPGTRLTVL.